This is a list of T cell receptor beta chains from one sample in a study of cytomegalovirus exposure and HLA in healthy donors. The data were produced by immunoSEQ multiplex PCR, yet TCRdb's version contains in-frame clones alone and is incomplete. The repertoire holds 130,000 to 150,000 clones, around 78% seen once, with 3% in the top ten. Source material: PBMCs. These receptors all stem from a man between 40 and 49 years old in good health and CMV-seropositive. CDR3s include the opening cysteine and the closing phenylalanine or tryptophan. A row's size may be missing; if present it is once, few, many or a size class.

V,J,size,CDR3
TRBV4-3,TRBJ1-1,-,CASSPDQGNTEAFF
TRBV11-3,TRBJ2-2,-,CASSLSGGELFF
TRBV7-9,TRBJ2-7,-,CSSSLWTGAFGEQYF
TRBV7-9,TRBJ1-1,-,CASSSPFGTGAEAFF
TRBV14,TRBJ2-7,-,CASSQATYRSSYEQYF
TRBV27,TRBJ2-7,-,CASLAGSEQYF
TRBV11-2,TRBJ2-2,once,CASSLVRQVTGELFF
TRBV6-5,TRBJ2-2,-,CASSEGQVLTGELFF
TRBV19,TRBJ2-3,-,CASTTTGARDTQYF
TRBV5-8,TRBJ1-5,-,CASSRDRGQPQHF
TRBV5-1,TRBJ2-1,-,CASSWTSGYNEQFF
TRBV19,TRBJ2-2,-,CASRGGLGELFF
TRBV5-1,TRBJ2-7,-,CASSGGIQGGEQYF
TRBV27,TRBJ2-1,few,CASSLYPPGQGVINEQFF
TRBV7-9,TRBJ1-1,few,CSSSHKGGHAEAFF
TRBV6-1,TRBJ2-3,-,CASSAAGLTDTQYF
TRBV6-5,TRBJ1-5,-,CASSQPGTQHF
TRBV7-3,TRBJ2-6,-,CASSQQGPPGANVLTF
TRBV18,TRBJ2-7,-,CASSPSLRDEQYF
TRBV6-5,TRBJ1-2,few,CASSSGVNYGYTF
TRBV6-1,TRBJ2-7,-,CASSAGWTSDYEQYF
TRBV30,TRBJ2-5,once,CAWSVQGAAQYF
TRBV18,TRBJ1-4,-,CASSPPFAAVNEKLFF
TRBV6-5,TRBJ2-4,once,CASSYQPRGTENIQYF
TRBV6-5,-,-,CASSYSGGSYEQYF
TRBV10-2,TRBJ2-1,few,CASSGTSGTEQFF
TRBV6-5,TRBJ2-7,-,CASSWQGGSYEQYF
TRBV7-9,TRBJ1-1,-,CSSSFYGQGNTEAFF
TRBV13,TRBJ2-7,-,CASSSRLAGVRQYF
TRBV5-6,TRBJ2-5,-,CASSRRTGWGPRETQYF
TRBV4-1,TRBJ2-1,few,CASSQDGPGGTEQFF
TRBV28,TRBJ1-6,-,CASRPGTGGRSPLHF
TRBV10-3,TRBJ2-7,once,CAIRGAQQLSYEQYF
TRBV28,TRBJ2-7,-,CASSGPKTSTGLVTYEQYF
TRBV13,TRBJ2-7,-,CASSLGGGRSSYEQYF
TRBV6-6,TRBJ2-2,-,CASSTVRSGELFF
TRBV30,TRBJ1-1,-,CAWSQPRPGGAAFF
TRBV5-1,TRBJ2-7,-,CASSLQGQTYEQYF
TRBV6-4,TRBJ2-3,-,CASSDTSSGSGTDTQYF
TRBV18,TRBJ1-2,-,CASSPLDLGGYTF